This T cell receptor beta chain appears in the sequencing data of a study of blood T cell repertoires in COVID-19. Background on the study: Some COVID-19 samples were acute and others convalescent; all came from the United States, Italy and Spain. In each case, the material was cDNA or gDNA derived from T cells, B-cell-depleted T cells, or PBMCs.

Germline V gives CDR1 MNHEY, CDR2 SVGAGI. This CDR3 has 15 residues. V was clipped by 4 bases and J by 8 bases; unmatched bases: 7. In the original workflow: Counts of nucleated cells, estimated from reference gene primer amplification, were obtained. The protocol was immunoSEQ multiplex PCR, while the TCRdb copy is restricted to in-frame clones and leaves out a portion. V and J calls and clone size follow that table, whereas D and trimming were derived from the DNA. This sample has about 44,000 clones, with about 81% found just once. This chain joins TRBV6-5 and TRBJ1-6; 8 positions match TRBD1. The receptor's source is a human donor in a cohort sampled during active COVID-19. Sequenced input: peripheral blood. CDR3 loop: CASSSVTGVDSPLHF. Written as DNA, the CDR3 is TGTGCCAGCAGTTCGGTGACAGGGGTTGATTCACCCCTCCACTTT.